The 3 T cell receptor beta chains below were found in one sample sequenced in a study of blood T cell repertoires in COVID-19. Sequenced by immunoSEQ multiplex PCR; TCRdb stores in-frame clones only, minus some. The sample contains about 74,000 clones, 84% of which appear only once. The sample comprised peripheral blood. The origin of the receptors is a man aged 65-85 years with acute or convalescent COVID-19.

The V call is TRBV5-5, the J call TRBJ2-7; the match to TRBD1 covers 9 bases. This CDR3 comprises 14 residues. Germline V gene data show CDR1 as SGHKS and CDR2 as YYEKEE (reference sequence). Trimming removed 0 bases from V and 3 bases from J; junction bases left unmatched: 1. The CDR3 reads CASSLEGQGYEQYF. The CDR3, as DNA: TGTGCCAGCAGCTTGGAGGGACAGGGCTACGAGCAGTACTTC.

This chain uses TRBV6-6 with TRBJ2-3; the D is unclear. This CDR3 contains 15 residues. Trimming shortened V by 4 bases and J by 4 bases, and 15 bases separated the two germline ends. Germline V gives CDR1 MNHNY, CDR2 SVGAGI (reference sequence). The CDR3 is CASSFLSAHSDTQYF. CDR3 DNA: TGTGCCAGCAGTTTCTTGAGCGCGCACTCAGATACGCAGTATTTT.

The genes are TRBV4-3 and TRBJ1-6; 9 bases are shared with TRBD1. Germline loops: CDR1 LGHNA, CDR2 YSLEER. The trim removed 3 bases at V and 5 bases at J, leaving 8 bases unmatched. This CDR3 spans 17 amino acids. The CDR3 reads CASSQDRGGSNNSPLHF. CDR3 nucleotides: TGCGCCAGCAGCCAGGACAGGGGAGGTTCGAATAATTCACCCCTCCACTTT.